The rows below give T cell receptor beta chains drawn from one sample of a study of Graves' ophthalmopathy and Graves' hyperthyroidism. TCRdb called the multiplex PCR reads again in MiXCR, with one record for every CDR3 protein. The table records hundreds of thousands of distinct CDR3 sequences, roughly 40% of them present only once. Sequencing was carried out using peripheral blood. These TCRs come from an adult man with Graves' ophthalmopathy. Each CDR3 is given with its conserved first and last residue. The D gene is left open where the match is weak. Not every row has a clone size; where given, it reads once, few, many or a size class.

d_gene	abundance	j_gene	v_gene	CDR3aa	CDR3nt
TRBD1	few	TRBJ1-3	TRBV12-3/TRBV12-4	CASRTGTGGGNTIYF	TGTGCCAGCAGAACCGGGACAGGGGGCGGAAACACCATATATTTT
.	.	TRBJ1-1	TRBV6-5	CASRKYQRPDTEAFF	TGTGCCAGCAGAAAATATCAGCGGCCAGACACTGAAGCTTTCTTT
.	.	TRBJ2-7	TRBV14	CASSQDGVREYF	TGTGCCAGCAGCCAAGATGGGGTCAGGGAGTACTTC
.	.	TRBJ1-2	TRBV29-1	CSVEPQGTKDGYTF	TGCAGCGTTGAACCTCAGGGGACGAAGGATGGCTACACCTTC
TRBD1	.	TRBJ2-7	TRBV20-1	CGARASRDSPYEQYF	TGCGGTGCTAGAGCTTCCCGGGACAGTCCCTACGAGCAGTACTTC
TRBD2	many	TRBJ2-7	TRBV7-2	CASRPTSGRIYEQYF	TGTGCCAGCAGGCCCACTAGCGGGAGGATCTACGAGCAGTACTTC
TRBD2	.	TRBJ2-1	TRBV10-2	CASSGLAGEPNEQFF	TGCGCCAGCAGTGGACTAGCGGGAGAACCCAATGAGCAGTTCTTC
TRBD1	.	TRBJ2-5	TRBV2	CATAGTGPHQETQYF	TGTGCCACCGCCGGGACAGGGCCCCACCAAGAGACCCAGTACTTC
TRBD1	.	TRBJ1-1	TRBV7-9	CASSQERIATGGSTEAFF	TGCGCCAGCAGCCAGGAAAGGATCGCGACAGGGGGGTCCACTGAAGCTTTCTTT
.	.	TRBJ1-6	TRBV19	CAWSVRDTSPLHF	TGTGCCTGGAGTGTACGGGACACATCACCCCTCCACTTT
.	many	TRBJ1-2	TRBV5-8	CASSLDRSGSYTF	TGTGCCAGCAGCTTGGACAGGTCGGGAAGCTACACCTTC
.	.	TRBJ2-7	TRBV20-1	CSARGVTQEIYEQYF	TGCAGTGCTAGAGGGGTGACCCAAGAAATCTACGAGCAGTACTTC
TRBD1	.	TRBJ1-1	TRBV12-3/TRBV12-4	CASTPQGEGSEAFF	TGTGCCAGCACCCCACAGGGGGAAGGCTCTGAAGCTTTCTTT
.	.	TRBJ2-5	TRBV12-3/TRBV12-4	CASSFSGWGRPAETQYF	TGTGCCAGCAGTTTCAGTGGATGGGGGCGCCCTGCGGAGACCCAGTACTTC
TRBD1	.	TRBJ2-7	TRBV12-3/TRBV12-4	CASSHTGTGGYEQYF	TGTGCCAGTTCTCATACCGGGACAGGGGGCTACGAGCAGTACTTC
.	few	TRBJ2-2	TRBV7-9	CASSLLSDISVGELFF	TGTGCCAGCAGCTTGCTGTCGGATATCTCCGTCGGGGAGCTGTTTTTT
TRBD1	.	TRBJ1-1	TRBV19	CASSWTGEAFF	TGTGCCAGTAGTTGGACAGGTGAAGCTTTCTTT
.	.	TRBJ1-3	TRBV10-3	CAISGGPTAGNTIYF	TGTGCCATCAGTGGAGGTCCGACCGCAGGAAACACCATATATTTT
.	.	TRBJ1-1	TRBV9	CASNVLARLDTEAFF	TGTGCCAGCAACGTTCTGGCCCGCCTGGACACTGAAGCTTTCTTT
.	few	TRBJ2-7	TRBV7-2	CASSLSQYDEQYF	TGTGCCAGCAGCTTATCACAGTATGACGAGCAGTACTTC
.	few	TRBJ2-7	TRBV19	CASSMVRDSYEQYF	TGTGCCAGTAGTATGGTGAGGGACTCCTACGAGCAGTACTTC
.	few	TRBJ1-6	TRBV4-1	CASSQGQGGDSPLHF	TGCGCCAGCAGCCAAGGCCAGGGAGGGGATTCACCCCTCCACTTT
TRBD1	.	TRBJ2-5	TRBV4-3	CASSPRGQLQETQYF	TGCGCCAGCAGCCCCCGGGGACAGCTCCAAGAGACCCAGTACTTC
TRBD1	.	TRBJ1-2	TRBV10-2	CASSATGGNYGYTF	TGTGCCAGCAGTGCGACAGGGGGCAACTATGGCTACACCTTC
TRBD1	.	TRBJ1-6	TRBV2	CASEGQGWSPLHF	TGTGCCAGCGAGGGACAGGGCTGGTCACCCCTCCACTTT
TRBD2	.	TRBJ2-1	TRBV11-1	CASSPTSGSIFEQFF	TGTGCCAGCAGCCCAACTAGCGGGAGCATATTCGAGCAGTTCTTC
TRBD2	.	TRBJ2-7	TRBV20-1	CSARALAGLYEQYF	TGCAGTGCTAGAGCACTAGCGGGACTGTACGAGCAGTACTTC
TRBD1	.	TRBJ2-7	TRBV19	CASSIGGQGGYEQYF	TGTGCCAGTAGTATCGGTGGACAGGGTGGGTACGAGCAGTACTTC
.	.	TRBJ2-7	TRBV11-2	CASSRYNYEQYF	TGTGCCAGCAGCCGCTATAACTACGAGCAGTACTTC
.	.	TRBJ2-7	TRBV7-2	CASSLALRDKAYEQYF	TGTGCCAGCAGCTTAGCACTCCGGGACAAGGCCTACGAGCAGTACTTC
.	.	TRBJ1-6	TRBV6-5	CASSSPTGGLGSPLHF	TGTGCCAGCAGTAGCCCGACGGGAGGGCTCGGGTCACCCCTCCACTTT
.	.	TRBJ1-3	TRBV10-3	CASSEDGWSSGNTIYF	TGTGCCAGCAGTGAAGATGGATGGAGCTCTGGAAACACCATATATTTT
.	.	TRBJ1-1	TRBV12-3/TRBV12-4	CASSAMGNTEAFF	TGTGCCAGCAGTGCCATGGGGAACACTGAAGCTTTCTTT